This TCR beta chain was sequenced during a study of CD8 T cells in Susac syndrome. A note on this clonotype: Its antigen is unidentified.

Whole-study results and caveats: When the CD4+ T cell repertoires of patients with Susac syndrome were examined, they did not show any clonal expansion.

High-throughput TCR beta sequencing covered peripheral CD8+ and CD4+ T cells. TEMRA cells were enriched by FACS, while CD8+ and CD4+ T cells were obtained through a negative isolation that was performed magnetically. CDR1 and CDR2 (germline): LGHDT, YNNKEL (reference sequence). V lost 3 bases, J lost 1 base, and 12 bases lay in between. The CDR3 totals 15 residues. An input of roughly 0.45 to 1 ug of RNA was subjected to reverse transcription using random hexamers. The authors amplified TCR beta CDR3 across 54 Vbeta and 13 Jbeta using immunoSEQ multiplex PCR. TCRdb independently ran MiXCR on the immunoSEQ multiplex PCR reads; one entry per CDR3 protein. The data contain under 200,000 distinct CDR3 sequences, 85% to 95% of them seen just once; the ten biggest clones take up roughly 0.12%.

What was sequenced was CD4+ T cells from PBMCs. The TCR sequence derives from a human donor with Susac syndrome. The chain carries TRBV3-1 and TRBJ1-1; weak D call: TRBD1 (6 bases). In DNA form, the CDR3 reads TGTGCCAGCAGCCAGGGTACAGGGACGAACACTGAAGCTTTCTTT. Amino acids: CASSQGTGTNTEAFF.